Listed here is a single TCR beta chain. What antigen it recognizes has not been identified. The sample originates from a study of cytomegalovirus exposure and HLA in healthy donors (dated by TCRdb to about 2017). Regarding the complete study: An earlier analysis of approximately 640 of the donors reported 276 Gb of sequence data and 117 million unique TCR beta sequences from about 200 million T cells. An early release that covered about 600 HLA-typed donors contained approximately 320 gigabases of sequencing data and about 93 million unique TCR sequences. Of the 350 to 400 genotyped donors, roughly 85% fell in the genetic ancestry cluster associated with self-reported Caucasian donors. The study was designed to test whether signatures of past pathogen exposure could be identified by cataloging public T cell receptors. The T cell repertoires of 666 subjects were profiled by immunosequencing and related to cytomegalovirus serostatus. In addition to the first cohort of roughly 700 subjects, a separate validation cohort of 120 different subjects was used. High-throughput TCR immunosequencing, statistical association of individual TCRs with disease status, and machine learning were combined to predict cytomegalovirus infection status. A later analysis re-analyzed previously published TCR beta repertoires from 600 to 850 donors and added high-resolution HLA genotyping to study TCR occurrence patterns. The later analysis used no new phenotypic data to find candidate immune exposures, relying instead on TCR beta sequences and their occurrence across donors. An earlier analysis of fewer than 750 of the donors used high-throughput TCR beta sequencing to judge whether each TCR beta V gene segment behaved as functional or pseudogenic. Donor age, sex, ethnicity and CMV serostatus were collected together with the repertoire data. A later genetic analysis took genome-wide SNP genotypes for about 60% of the roughly 670 donors and used that subset as a discovery cohort. All discovery cohort repertoires had been generated on a single sequencing platform. HLA typing covered class I and class II loci at four-digit resolution. The number of donors typed differed by locus, with roughly 620-630 for A, B, C, DRB1 and DQB1, roughly 520 for DQA1, over 600 for DPA1, and under 490 for DPB1. Because of strong linkage in the cohort, four to six DR-DQ haplotypes were treated as single units for association and clustering. Among about 360 genotyped donors of the cohort, an average of approximately 230,000 unique TCR beta nucleotide sequences were sequenced per donor, roughly 18% of them non-productive.

In total, approximately 610 healthy bone marrow donors made up the cohort. All cohort members were sampled while nominally healthy, although unrecorded immune exposures were likely present. The donor tested CMV seronegative, placing the donor among the 350 to 400 seronegative members of the cohort. A peripheral blood sample was collected from each donor, and TCR beta sequencing was performed on peripheral blood mononuclear cells. The Qiagen DNeasy Blood Extraction Kit was used to extract genomic DNA from the blood cell samples. Receptors were amplified or captured by the immunoSEQ multiplex PCR assay. For the multiplex PCR, a mixture combining 60 forward primers for TCR Vbeta segments and 13 reverse primers for TCR Jbeta segments was used. Amplification of the CDR3 region of rearranged TCR beta genes was performed with a multiplex PCR assay on genomic DNA. The Illumina HiSeq System was used to sequence the amplified TCR beta libraries as 87-base-pair reads. The authors' analysis ran thus. A later analysis counted approximately 74 million unique TCR beta chains across the 500 to 850 repertoires, and around 12 million of these chains were shared by at least two donors. To remove PCR and sequencing errors, raw reads were error-corrected and collapsed into unique sequences using a nearest-neighbor algorithm that merged closely related sequences. Alignment of CDR3 sequences to IMGT reference sequences was used to assign V, D and J gene segments. For a sequence to be retained, a match of at least six nucleotides was required to both a V gene segment and a J gene segment. A rearrangement was called productive if the CDR3 had no stop codons and remained in frame with V and J, and every other rearrangement was called non-productive. CDR3 was defined according to IMGT convention as the region running from the second conserved V-encoded cysteine to the conserved J-encoded phenylalanine. The earlier analysis of roughly 590 of the donors excluded sequences that lacked an unambiguous match to a single V gene segment. An earlier analysis of several hundred of the donors classified V segments as functional when productive rearrangements were above 56.7% and as segregating when the standard deviation between donors was above 5%. A statistical classification framework was built for diagnosing cytomegalovirus status from the catalog of TCR beta chain sequences. In a later analysis, TCR nucleotide sequences were compared against IMGT/GENE-DB human TR gene sequences so that V and J genes could be assigned. A later analysis assigned CDR3 sequences and most-parsimonious VDJ recombination scenarios with the TCRdist pipeline. In a later analysis, each TCR beta chain was defined by its CDR3 amino acid sequence together with its V-gene family, and reads without a unique V-gene family were excluded. A later analysis removed 600 or so highly shared, low-generation-probability nucleotide sequences to deal with suspected cross-contamination and a sequencing artifact. In a later analysis, a clonal expansion index was calculated for each public chain from normalized within-repertoire ranks of inferred template counts. Generation probabilities in a later analysis came from a VDJ recombination model fitted to out-of-frame rearrangements, and those results were checked against IGoR. A later analysis scored TCR-TCR, TCR-HLA and TCR-CMV co-occurrence with hypergeometric tests, applying a repertoire-size bias correction to TCR pairs. To estimate false discovery rates, a later analysis permuted the HLA or CMV assignments 20 times. In a later analysis, co-occurring TCRs were grouped using DBSCAN, with TCRdist sequence similarity added in when clustering inside HLA-allele-positive subsets. Repertoires with fewer than 30,000 or more than 120,000 public chains, plus five repertoires with anomalous nucleotide sharing, were excluded from co-occurrence clustering. TCRdb took this table from immuneACCESS and kept in-frame rearrangements with V and J called. Such tables lack part of the clones; where checked against another copy, unresolved V genes explain under half of the gap, and the rest is unexplained. That table furnishes V, J and clone size, whereas the DNA furnished D and trimming. The table kept for this sample lists some 34,000 clones. The ten largest clones capture approximately 4% of the sample.

Measured from the cysteine to the phenylalanine, the CDR3 is 15 residues long. Left in the record is the CDR3 DNA by itself, 45 bases read in frame from the first base. Taken from the germline V gene, the CDR1 and CDR2 loops are MNHEY and SVGAGI. Relative to germline, V is missing 6 bases and J is missing 7 bases, with 12 bases of the junction outside any gene match. Beyond this particular receptor, the publication reports: According to a later analysis, TCR association rates differed among HLA loci, with DRB1 alleles showing the most associated TCRs and HLA-C alleles showing the fewest. The earlier analysis of some 540 of the donors excluded some 15 rarely observed V segments, including chromosome 9 orphons, because counts were too low. A further reported finding was that TCR beta sequences accurately predicted the HLA-A and HLA-B alleles for most subjects in the first cohort. Compared with the 666-donor mean, donors in an Asian-associated ancestry cluster had fewer N-insertions in productive TCRs, according to a later genetic analysis. Correlated functional status among segregating V segments might be attributable to linkage disequilibrium, but an unknown experimental factor could not be ruled out. Immune exposure information for the cohort was limited to CMV serostatus. Because some donors lacked HLA typing at each locus, the association tests relied only on the typed subset. The authors suggested that the approach could potentially be generalized to other disease states and immunological phenotypes. V-gene and J-gene trimming of TCR beta chains was associated with a missense DCLRE1C variant in a later genetic analysis, and the association was replicated in an independent cohort. A cluster of highly shared sequence variants was judged likely to be a technical artifact of the sequencing pipeline. This cohort had only TCR beta chains sequenced, and the lack of alpha or paired-chain data limited which features could be detected. A total of fewer than 200 TCR beta chains were listed by the study as associated with cytomegalovirus. According to a later analysis, most CMV-associated TCR beta chains appeared to be HLA-restricted, and the HLA associations seemed to be driven largely by CMV exposure. The 87-base-pair reads could not distinguish some IMGT-functional V segments, including TRBV6-2 and TRBV6-3, so those segments were excluded. In an earlier analysis of approximately 600 of the donors, most TCR beta V segments were observed in productive rearrangements about 87% or about 30% of the time, broadly matching IMGT annotations. The classifier was reported to diagnose cytomegalovirus status with high specificity and sensitivity in both the original cohort and the validation cohort. Most TCR sequences were seen in very few donors, while some public TCRs were found in many individuals. A later analysis reported that several top co-occurrence clusters appeared linked to parvovirus B19, influenza, CMV and Epstein-Barr virus. Sequencing depth was assumed to be roughly uniform across donors in the presence/absence analyses, though that assumption may not hold. When HLA alleles, especially DR and DQ, strongly co-occurred, attributing TCR associations to individual alleles was difficult. Specific HLA alleles were associated with roughly 17,000 TCR beta sequences at a false discovery rate of 0.05 in a later analysis. A few of the identified cytomegalovirus-associated TCR beta chains were confirmed in vitro to be specific for cytomegalovirus antigens. A later analysis found that HLA-associated TCR beta chains were more clonally expanded and had lower generation probabilities than equally common non-associated chains.

The chain is made from TRBV6-5 and TRBJ2-1, with 7 bases aligning to TRBD2. This receptor was obtained from a man in his forties in good health and CMV-seronegative. The specimen sequenced was PBMCs. The sequence in DNA is TGTGCCAGCAGGGACCCAGCACTAGCGCAGAATGAGCAGTTCTTC. Translated, it gives CASRDPALAQNEQFF.